This T cell receptor (beta chain) comes out of a study of blood T cell repertoires in COVID-19 (TCRdb year 2020). Turning to the overall study: The collaborator samples originated in the United States, Italy and Spain and spanned the acute and convalescent phases of COVID-19. The prospective study material was composed of cDNA or gDNA derived from T cells, B-cell-depleted T cells, or PBMCs. Deeply sampled blood TCRbeta repertoires from subjects exposed to, actively infected with, or recovered from COVID-19 were included in the dataset. A freely available public database, intended as a resource for researchers studying the immune response to SARS-CoV-2, is where the repertoires were released. Samples came from the ongoing ImmuneRACE study (first 160 participants) plus 1,254 subjects from 6 global collaborators. Sample metadata almost always included a de-identified subject ID, COVID-19 status, age in years and sex. Where available, HLA class I and class II types were obtained from metadata supplied by the sample provider rather than from assay-based typing. Results and caveats for the whole study, not just this receptor: How much clinical and demographic metadata was included differed by source and by participant, and the metadata was provided uncurated.

Of note for this clone: It lacks a known antigen. No base qualities exist here, and no much larger clone lies one base off it.

V lost 3 bases and J lost 7 bases; the stretch between them is 13 bases long. The CDR3 numbers 15 residues from cysteine through phenylalanine. Solely the CDR3 DNA is kept, with 45 bases framed from the first base. The germline V gene encodes CDR1 MDHEN and CDR2 SYDVKM. TCRbeta CDR3 regions were amplified from genomic DNA using the immunoSEQ Assay, a bias-controlled multiplex PCR. As for the authors' bioinformatics: Nucleated cell counts per sample were estimated from amplification of reference gene primers within the assay. Sequence reads were collapsed and filtered to measure the absolute abundance of every unique TCRbeta CDR3 rearrangement. For each sample, productive Simpson clonality was calculated as the square root of Simpson's diversity index across productive rearrangements. TCRdb limited this immuneACCESS table to in-frame rearrangements with V and J called. A share of clones is missing; checked studies link under half to unresolved V genes, and the rest is unexplained. The DNA gave D and trimming, while V, J and clone size come from that table. Across this sample there are a few hundred thousand clones, with approximately 90% seen only once. More than 3% of the sample lies in the top ten.

Participants in the prospective study were enrolled through a virtual design, were aged roughly 18 to 100 years, and lived in 24 United States geographic areas. Cohort assignment in the prospective study relied on participant-reported clinical history from a screening survey and a study questionnaire. In the prospective study, whole blood, serum and a nasopharyngeal or oropharyngeal swab were collected from each participant by mobile phlebotomists. Participants in the prospective study had the option to provide additional blood draws and questionnaires over an approximately 2-month period. Before DNA extraction, blood samples from the prospective study were shipped at room temperature or frozen.

The rearranged chain carries TRBV28 and TRBJ1-6, and the D gene may be TRBD1, 5 bases matching. This receptor was taken from a young woman in a cohort exposed to, infected with or recovered from COVID-19 (not recorded which). Source material: PBMCs or T cells enriched from blood (not recorded which). The nucleotide sequence is TGTGCCAGCAGTTTCCAGGGCAGTAGCAATTCACCCCTCCACTTT. It translates as CASSFQGSSNSPLHF.